The 2 T cell receptor beta chains reported below all come from one sample, sequenced in a study of T cells expressing NK-cell markers. Reanalyzing the 5' RACE reads, TCRdb keeps one entry per CDR3 protein, without DNA. This sample carries approximately 550,000 distinct CDR3 sequences, with under 4.5% going to the ten biggest clones. Sequencing input: blood T cells: a sorted CD56 or NKG2C T cell subset, CD4+ or CD8+ T cells, or bulk PBMC T cells (not recorded which). The receptors come from a man between 18 and 35 years old in good health.

The chain employs TRBV27 and TRBJ2-7; TCRdb calls TRBD1, which cannot be checked without DNA. Germline V gene sequence: CDR1 MNHEY, CDR2 SMNVEV (reference sequence). There are 14 residues in the CDR3. The CDR3 sequence: CASSLTGGRNEQYF.

The V gene is TRBV4-3, the J gene TRBJ1-3; TCRdb proposes TRBD1, but this gene call is untestable without DNA. CDR3 length: 15 residues. In germline, CDR1 is LGHNA, CDR2 YSLEER. The CDR3 reads CASSQEKGGDGTIYF.